The clone carrying this TCR beta chain turned up a few times. These data come from a study of low-dose radiotherapy and immunotherapy resistance in tumors. Whole-study context: Every two weeks, one day ahead of radiation and immunotherapy, cyclophosphamide 200 mg/m2 was given (intravenously).

Time point defined: after trial treatment. The treatment is: LDRT plus nivolumab, ipilimumab, low-dose cyclophosphamide and aspirin (RACIN trial). The donors' regimen was nivolumab, ipilimumab, aspirin, low-dose cyclophosphamide and low-dose radiotherapy. Priming of first-strand cDNA relied on TRAV- and TRBV-specific primers (covering alpha and beta chains). It was with a constant-region primer and a V-primer adapter that TCRs were amplified over about 20 PCR cycles. TCRdb ran MiXCR on the reads and lists one entry per CDR3 protein. The data show some 100,000 distinct CDR3 sequences, 20% to 25% seen once. Trimming removed 7 bases at V and 0 bases at J, with 13 bases between. The length of the CDR3 is 13 residues. Germline lookup yields CDR1 SQVTM and CDR2 ANQGSEA.

The chain is built from TRBV29-1 and TRBJ2-7; TRBD2 is a possible D gene (6 bases). This specimen was PBMCs, taken after low-dose radiotherapy plus immunotherapy. This clonotype originated in a male donor with prostate cancer. The CDR3 reads CSGAAGSSYEQYF. Written as DNA, the CDR3 is TGCAGCGGAGCGGCGGGGAGCTCCTACGAGCAGTACTTC.